The following is a TCR beta chain sequence with its context. The CDR3 runs to 13 residues. Germline CDR1 and CDR2: PRHDT and FYEKMQ (reference sequence). The V end lost 4 bases, the J end lost 6 bases, and 10 bases lay between the germline ends. The data are from a study of blood T cell repertoires in COVID-19. Study overall: Nucleic acid was either cDNA or gDNA, and it came from T cells, B-cell-depleted T cells, or PBMCs.

TCRdb keeps only in-frame clones here, not all; method: immunoSEQ multiplex PCR. The data contain tens of thousands of clones, 88% of them singletons. V gene TRBV13 combines with J gene TRBJ1-5; tentative D call: TRBD1 (6 bases). The TCR sequence derives from a woman older than 75 with acute or convalescent COVID-19. Sequencing was done on a sample of peripheral blood. The CDR3 loop reads CASSSGEGQPQHF. The CDR3 DNA is TGTGCCAGCAGCTCAGGGGAGGGTCAGCCCCAGCATTTT.